Below are 21 T cell receptor beta chains sequenced from a single sample in a study of T cell repertoires in cytomegalovirus infection. TCRdb ran MiXCR on the reads and lists one entry per CDR3 protein. This sample carries around 450,000 distinct CDR3 sequences, 30% to 40% of them seen once, and the ten largest clones take approximately 15%. Sequenced input: PBMCs. All receptors come from a human donor in good health (CMV status not recorded). Some clones in this sample may be carry-over from other donors' samples.

Comment on this clonotype: An end of the junction does not agree with germline; a read error may underlie this. V and J are TRBV5-6 and TRBJ2-3; weak D call: TRBD2 (6 bases). The CDR3 length is 15 residues. Germline lookup yields CDR1 SGHDT and CDR2 YYEEEE. The CDR3 loop reads CSSSFGGVGTDTQYF. The CDR3 DNA is TGTTCCAGCAGCTTTGGCGGGGTTGGCACAGATACGCAGTATTTT. The full variable domain, in which reference TRBV5-6 and TRBJ2-3 provide the parts outside the CDR3, is DAGVTQSPTHLIKTRGQQVTLRCSPKSGHDTVSWYQQALGQGPQFIFQYYEEEERQRGNFPDRFSGHQFPNYSSELNVNALLLGDSALYLCSSSFGGVGTDTQYFGPGTRLTVL.

V usage is TRBV7-6 and J usage is TRBJ2-1, with 9 nucleotides matching TRBD1. The ends lost 5 bases at V and 3 bases at J; junction bases unmatched: 5. Germline-derived CDR1 and CDR2 are SGHVS and FNYEAQ. The CDR3 is made up of 15 amino acids. The CDR3 coding sequence is TGTGCCAGCAGCGTGGACAGGGGCGACTACAATGAGCAGTTCTTC. It is translated as CASSVDRGDYNEQFF. Looking up the rest from reference TRBV7-6 and TRBJ2-1 gives the full variable domain: GAGVSQSPRYKVTKRGQDVALRCDPISGHVSLYWYRQALGQGPEFLTYFNYEAQQDKSGLPNDRFSAERPEGSISTLTIQRTEQRDSAMYRCASSVDRGDYNEQFFGPGTRLTVL.

This clonotype has a single count. This chain links TRBV12-3 or TRBV12-4 with TRBJ2-7, with D possibly TRBD2 on 6 matching bases. Trimming took off 7 bases at V and 13 bases at J, with 26 bases between the two ends. The CDR3 consists of 14 residues. CDR3 residues: CASTVGGAPYDHYF. In nucleotides, the CDR3 is TGTGCCAGCACGGTCGGCGGGGCCCCCTACGATCATTACTTC.

This clonotype was seen a few times. The chain carries TRBV2 and TRBJ2-6, with D unclear. Germline V lookup: CDR1 SNHLY, CDR2 FYNNEI. The length of the CDR3 is 13 residues. Trimming removed 8 bases at V and 0 bases at J, with 5 bases between. The DNA for the CDR3 is TGTGCCAGCCACCTCTCTGGGGCCAACGTCCTGACTTTC. Its translation: CASHLSGANVLTF. Full variable domain (outside the CDR3, taken from reference TRBV2 and TRBJ2-6): EPEVTQTPSHQVTQMGQEVILRCVPISNHLYFYWYRQILGQKVEFLVSFYNNEISEKSEIFDDQFSVERPDGSNFTLKIRSTKLEDSAMYFCASHLSGANVLTFGAGSRLTVL.

The rearrangement uses TRBV29-1 and TRBJ2-7; TRBD1 aligns across 10 bases. CDR1 is SQVTM, CDR2 ANQGSEA, per germline. This CDR3 region has 13 residues. With V trimmed by 6 bases and J by 3 bases, 5 bases remained unmatched. In nucleotides, the CDR3 is TGCAGCGTGACGACAGGGGGCCACTACGAGCAGTACTTC. Translation: CSVTTGGHYEQYF.

In this sample, this clonotype turned up a few times. The chain uses TRBV5-1 and TRBJ1-1; the D gene is possibly TRBD1 (6 bases). Between the trimmed V and J ends, which lost 2 bases and 6 bases, there was a span of 11 bases. Germline values: CDR1 SGHRS, CDR2 YFSETQ. There are 13 residues in the CDR3. The chain's CDR3 is CASSLTGQAEAFF. DNA for the CDR3: TGCGCCAGCAGCTTAACAGGGCAGGCTGAAGCTTTCTTT.

This rearrangement joins TRBV15 to TRBJ1-2, with D tentatively TRBD1 (5 bases). Germline values: CDR1 LNHNV, CDR2 YYDKDF (reference sequence). This CDR3 is 14 amino acids long. Trimming removed 1 base at V and 3 bases at J, with 9 bases between. The CDR3 loop is CATSRGQTDYGYTF. CDR3 bases: TGTGCCACCAGCAGAGGACAGACGGACTATGGCTACACCTTC.

This chain uses TRBV7-9 with TRBJ2-7; D remains ambiguous. V was trimmed by 5 bases and J by 0 bases, leaving 8 bases between them. This CDR3 has 13 residues. Germline V gene sequence: CDR1 SEHNR, CDR2 FQNEAQ (reference sequence). Here the CDR3 reads CASSGRSSYEQYF. The CDR3 nucleotides are TGTGCCAGCAGCGGGCGGAGCTCCTACGAGCAGTACTTC.

This sequence joins TRBV5-4 and TRBJ2-1, with TRBD2 matching over 12 bases. With V trimmed by 5 bases and J by 0 bases, 6 bases remained unmatched. This CDR3 comprises 17 residues. Germline V gene sequence: CDR1 SGHNT, CDR2 YYREEE (reference sequence). CDR3 protein: CASRRTSGVSSYNEQFF. CDR3 DNA sequence: TGTGCCAGCAGACGGACTAGCGGGGTGAGCTCCTACAATGAGCAGTTCTTC. Full variable domain (outside the CDR3, taken from reference TRBV5-4 and TRBJ2-1): ETGVTQSPTHLIKTRGQQVTLRCSSQSGHNTVSWYQQALGQGPQFIFQYYREEENGRGNFPPRFSGLQFPNYSSELNVNALELDDSALYLCASRRTSGVSSYNEQFFGPGTRLTVL.

This clonotype was observed a few times. This chain connects TRBV5-4 to TRBJ2-2; perhaps D is TRBD1 or TRBD2 (5 bases each). The V end was cut by 0 bases, the J end by 6 bases, with 12 bases between. This CDR3 comprises 15 residues. CDR1 and CDR2 (germline): SGHNT, YYREEE (reference sequence). In nucleotides, the CDR3 is TGTGCCAGCAGCTTGGCGGGAAGAGGGGCCGGGGAGCTGTTTTTT. Translation gives CASSLAGRGAGELFF.

The chain recombines TRBV20-1 with TRBJ2-1, with D possibly being TRBD1 or TRBD2 (6 bases each). The germline V gene encodes CDR1 DFQATT and CDR2 SNEGSKA (reference sequence). The CDR3 consists of 14 residues. Trimming took 6 bases from V and 6 from J, leaving 18 bases between them. The CDR3 protein is CSAPDRHGGNEQFF. CDR3 coding DNA: TGCAGTGCCCCTGACAGGCACGGGGGCAATGAGCAGTTCTTC.

This clonotype came up a few times. The chain uses TRBV20-1 and TRBJ1-2; D call uncertain. The V gene's germline CDR1 is DFQATT and CDR2 SNEGSKA (reference sequence). The CDR3 extends over 16 amino acids. V was cut by 3 bases and J by 1 base, with 18 bases left in between. CDR3 region: CSASILSGGLNYGYTF. CDR3 bases: TGCAGTGCTAGTATCCTTAGTGGAGGGCTTAACTATGGCTACACCTTC.

This clonotype was observed a single time. It may be a read error: a sequence one base away is much more abundant. The CDR3 reads CASSCRQPSGANVLTF. The CDR3, as DNA: TGTGCCAGCAGCTGCAGACAGCCCTCTGGGGCCAACGTCCTGACTTTC. The rearrangement uses TRBV7-4 and TRBJ2-6; a possible D gene is TRBD1 (5 bases). Between the trimmed V and J ends, which lost 4 bases and 0 bases, there was a span of 10 bases. From germline, CDR1 is SGHVT and CDR2 SQSDAQ. The CDR3 sequence is 16 residues long. Using reference TRBV7-4 and TRBJ2-6 for the parts outside the CDR3, the full variable domain is GAGVSQSPRYKVAKRGRDVALRCDSISGHVTLYWYRQTLGQGSEVLTYSQSDAQRDKSGRPSGRFSAERPERSVSTLKIQRTEQGDSAVYLCASSCRQPSGANVLTFGAGSRLTVL.

The CDR3 region has the DNA TGTGCCAGCAGTTACCCCCCAGGGGGACAGGGGGCTCGGCCCCAGCATTTT. Translated: CASSYPPGGQGARPQHF. The chain links TRBV6-6 to TRBJ1-5; 12 positions match TRBD1. The CDR3 sequence is 17 residues long. Germline values: CDR1 MNHNY, CDR2 SVGAGI (reference sequence). The junction had 11 bases not matched to a gene; V was cut back by 2 bases and J by 9 bases.

This clonotype was observed many times. The rearrangement uses TRBV7-6 and TRBJ2-2; D ambiguous. This CDR3 is built from 14 residues. Trimming stripped 1 base from V and 7 bases from J, with 10 bases between. The germline CDR1 and CDR2 sequences are SGHVS and FNYEAQ. CDR3 sequence: CASSLGIGIGELFF. The CDR3 nucleotides are TGTGCCAGCAGCTTAGGGATAGGGATCGGGGAGCTGTTTTTT. Supplemented by reference TRBV7-6 and TRBJ2-2, the full variable domain reads GAGVSQSPRYKVTKRGQDVALRCDPISGHVSLYWYRQALGQGPEFLTYFNYEAQQDKSGLPNDRFSAERPEGSISTLTIQRTEQRDSAMYRCASSLGIGIGELFFGEGSRLTVL.

The chain carries TRBV20-1 and TRBJ1-2; the D is unclear. This CDR3 region has 13 residues. The germline V gene has CDR1 DFQATT and CDR2 SNEGSKA (reference sequence). CDR3 protein: CSTPPETNYGYTF. In DNA, the CDR3 is TGCAGCACTCCCCCAGAGACCAACTATGGCTACACCTTC.

The V gene is TRBV20-1, the J gene TRBJ2-2; D perhaps matches TRBD1 (6 bases). V lost 4 bases and J 5 bases, leaving 14 bases between the germline ends. Germline CDR1 DFQATT, CDR2 SNEGSKA (reference sequence). The CDR3 is 14 residues long. CDR3 amino acids: CSAKRGHGTGELFF. CDR3 in DNA: TGCAGTGCTAAACGGGGACATGGGACCGGGGAGCTGTTTTTT.

This chain uses TRBV11-3 with TRBJ1-5, with 9 bases identical to TRBD1. Germline trimming cut 9 bases from V and 8 bases from J; bases unmatched to any gene: 11. The germline CDR1 and CDR2 sequences are SGHNT and YENEEA. CDR3 length: 14 residues. The CDR3 DNA follows: TGTGCCAGTACTCCGGGACAGGGTTTTAAGCCCCAGCATTTT. As protein: CASTPGQGFKPQHF. Full variable domain (rest looked up from reference TRBV11-3 and TRBJ1-5): EAGVVQSPRYKIIEKKQPVAFWCNPISGHNTLYWYLQNLGQGPELLIRYENEEAVDDSQLPKDRFSAERLKGVDSTLKIQPAELGDSAVYLCASTPGQGFKPQHFGDGTRLSIL.

There are many counts of this clonotype. The V and J genes are TRBV7-8 and TRBJ1-1; D unresolved. Trimming left V 2 bases short and J 7 bases short, with 11 bases between. This CDR3 contains 13 residues. The germline gives CDR1 SGHVS, CDR2 FQNEAQ. Here the CDR3 DNA reads TGTGCCAGCAGCTTATCACCAGGACGTGAAGCTTTCTTT. It codes for CASSLSPGREAFF.

In this sample, this clonotype turned up many times. The chain couples TRBV19 to TRBJ1-2, with 7 bases aligning to TRBD1. There are 14 residues in the CDR3. Unmatched junction bases numbered 8, after V lost 7 bases and J lost 3 bases. Germline lookup yields CDR1 LNHDA and CDR2 SQIVND (reference sequence). CDR3 nucleotide sequence: TGTGCCAGTACCAACGACAGGGATGACTATGGCTACACCTTC. Translation gives CASTNDRDDYGYTF.

V usage is TRBV20-1 and J usage is TRBJ2-6, with TRBD1 matching over 7 bases. The CDR3 is 16 amino acids. In germline, CDR1 is DFQATT, CDR2 SNEGSKA (reference sequence). Trimming cost V 4 bases and J 1 base; bases outside gene matches: 7. CDR3 bases: TGCAGTGCTAAACGACAGGGATTTTCTGGGGCCAACGTCCTGACTTTC. It translates to CSAKRQGFSGANVLTF.